This TCR beta chain was obtained from a study of T cells in narcolepsy. This table comes from immunoSEQ multiplex PCR, and its TCRdb copy is limited to in-frame clones, with some not included. The repertoire consists of approximately 730 clones, with 25% to 35% occurring once and the leading ten covering 64%. In this sample, this clone is hyperexpanded. Its antigen is not identified. Trimming cost V 4 bases and J 2 bases, with 18 bases left between them. CDR1 and CDR2 from the germline V gene are MGHRA and YSYEKL. CDR3 length equals 16 residues. The receptor's source is a human donor with narcolepsy. The chain joins TRBV4-1 to TRBJ2-7; a possible D gene is TRBD2 (5 bases). The sequencing input was cultured CD8+ T cells from cerebrospinal fluid. The CDR3 bases are TGCGCCAGCAGCCTCACTACAGCGGATCCTCCCTACGAGCAGTACTTC. Amino acid sequence: CASSLTTADPPYEQYF.